This T cell receptor beta chain derives from a study of T cell responses to AZD1222 COVID-19 vaccine. General study points: Among spike-specific TCRs, nearly half reportedly target unmutated variant regions. Sampling captured repertoires only after the peak T cell response. A rise in Spike-specific TCR breadth and depth followed two AZD1222 doses.

TCRdb's copy holds only in-frame clones and misses some; the assay was immunoSEQ multiplex PCR. The data show just under 150,000 clones, about 86% seen once. The J segment lost 7 bases and the V segment lost 6 bases, leaving 4 bases of the junction unmatched. The CDR3 is 14 amino acids. The germline V gene has CDR1 SGHNT and CDR2 YENEEA. Pooled in the analysis were second doses at about 4 or about 12 weeks. Worth noting for this clone: No antigen is known for it.

The input for sequencing was peripheral blood, taken 28 days after the second AZD1222 dose. The receptor was isolated from an adult who received the AZD1222 COVID-19 vaccine. The gene calls are TRBV11-3 and TRBJ2-2, with 11 nucleotides matching TRBD2. CDR3 in DNA: TGTGCCAGCAGGTCTGGGACTAGCGGCGGGGAGCTGTTTTTT. Its protein is CASRSGTSGGELFF.